This TCR beta chain appears in the sequencing data of a study of T cell clonality in common variable immunodeficiency. Germline-derived CDR1 and CDR2 are SGHRS and YFSETQ. The CDR3 contains 15 residues. V was trimmed by 2 bases and J by 0 bases, leaving 11 bases between them. Most patients and controls had Caucasian heritage. Each donor provided roughly 4.5 to 8 ml of heparinized whole blood. Many counts were recorded for this clone. No antigen is known for it. Read coverage stops 3 residues before the CDR3 terminus; the germline J gene supplies the remainder. Repertoires were generated with immunoSEQ multiplex PCR, while TCRdb's copy carries only in-frame clones and drops some. The sample shows about 64,000 clones, none of them appearing just once. Study-wide results and limits: T cell subpopulation sequencing would be needed to explain CVID clonality. Repertoire-complication correlations in CVID were limited by patient heterogeneity.

This rearrangement joins TRBV5-1 to TRBJ1-1, with a tentative D call TRBD1 (5 bases). Sequenced sample: peripheral blood mononuclear cells. The sequence was obtained from a person aged 18 to 69 in good health. Here the CDR3 reads CASSLAGSMNTEAFF. The sequenced part of the CDR3 DNA is TGCGCCAGCAGCTTAGCAGGGTCTATGAACACTGAA.